The clone carrying this T cell receptor (beta chain) occurred a few times. Its specificity is unknown. The V gene end was trimmed by 6 bases and the J gene end by 4 bases; junction bases not matched to a gene: 2. The CDR3 contains 12 residues. As to time point: blood from clinic visit 5 months post-surgery; TSC patient then seizure free. Surgery cases with the highest brain T cell transcript signatures were chosen for sequencing. Pre-surgery treatment included at least one anti-epileptic drug. Assay used: immunoSEQ multiplex PCR; TCRdb lists only in-frame clones, some missing. Among 300,000 to 400,000 clones listed, roughly 93% were seen once. The sample comes from a study of brain T cells in children with intractable seizures. Study findings and constraints: Absence of clones before surgery may stem from lower sequencing depth. Only CDR3 sequence similarity suggested viral specificity, without known HCMV serostatus.

The specimen comprised peripheral blood, sampled approximately 5 months after surgery. The origin of this receptor is a boy under two years old with tuberous sclerosis and intractable seizures. The chain couples TRBV12-3 or TRBV12-4 to TRBJ1-2, with TRBD1 identical over 7 bases. CDR3 in amino acids: CASRGTVYGYTF. DNA of the CDR3: TGTGCCAGCAGAGGGACAGTCTATGGCTACACCTTC.